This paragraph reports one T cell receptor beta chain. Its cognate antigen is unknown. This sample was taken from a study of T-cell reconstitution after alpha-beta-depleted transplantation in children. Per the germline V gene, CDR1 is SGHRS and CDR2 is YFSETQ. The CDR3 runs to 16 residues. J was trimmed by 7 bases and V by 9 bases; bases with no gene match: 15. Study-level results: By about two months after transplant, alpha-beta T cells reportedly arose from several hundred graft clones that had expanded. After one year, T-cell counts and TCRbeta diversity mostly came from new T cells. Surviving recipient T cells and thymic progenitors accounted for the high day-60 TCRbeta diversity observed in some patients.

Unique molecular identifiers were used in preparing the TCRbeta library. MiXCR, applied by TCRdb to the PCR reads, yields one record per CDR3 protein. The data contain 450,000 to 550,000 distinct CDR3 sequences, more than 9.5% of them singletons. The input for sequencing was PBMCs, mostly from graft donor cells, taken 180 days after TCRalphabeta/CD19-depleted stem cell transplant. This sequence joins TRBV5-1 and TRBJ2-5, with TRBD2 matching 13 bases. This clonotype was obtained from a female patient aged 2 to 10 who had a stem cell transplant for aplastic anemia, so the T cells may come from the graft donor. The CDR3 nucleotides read TGCGCCACCTCAAGGACTAGCGGGAGTGTTGGAGGGACCCAGTACTTC. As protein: CATSRTSGSVGGTQYF.